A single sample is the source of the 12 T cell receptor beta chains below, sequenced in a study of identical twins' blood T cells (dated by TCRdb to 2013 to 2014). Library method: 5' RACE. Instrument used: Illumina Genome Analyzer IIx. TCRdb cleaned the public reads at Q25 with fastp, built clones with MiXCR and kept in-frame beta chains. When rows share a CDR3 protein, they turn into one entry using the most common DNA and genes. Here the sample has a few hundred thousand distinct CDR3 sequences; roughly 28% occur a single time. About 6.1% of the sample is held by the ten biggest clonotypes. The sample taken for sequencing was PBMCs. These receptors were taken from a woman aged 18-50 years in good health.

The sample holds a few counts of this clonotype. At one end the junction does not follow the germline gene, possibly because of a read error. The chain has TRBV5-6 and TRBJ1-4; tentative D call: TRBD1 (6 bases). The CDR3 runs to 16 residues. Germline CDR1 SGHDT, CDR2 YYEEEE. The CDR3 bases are TGTGCCAGCAGCTGGGGGCGGGGGCGCGTTAATGAAAAACTGCTTTTT. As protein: CASSWGRGRVNEKLLF.

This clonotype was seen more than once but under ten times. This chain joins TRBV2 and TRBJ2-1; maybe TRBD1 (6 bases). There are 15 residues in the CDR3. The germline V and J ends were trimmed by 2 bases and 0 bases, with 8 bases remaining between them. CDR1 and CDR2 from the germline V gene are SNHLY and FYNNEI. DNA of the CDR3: TGTGCCAGCAGTGAAACCAGGGGCTCCTACAATGAGCAGTTCTTC. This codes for CASSETRGSYNEQFF.

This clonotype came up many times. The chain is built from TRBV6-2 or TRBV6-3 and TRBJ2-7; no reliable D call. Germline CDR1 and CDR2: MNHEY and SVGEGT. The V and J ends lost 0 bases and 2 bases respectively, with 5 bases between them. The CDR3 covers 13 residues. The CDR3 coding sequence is TGTGCCAGCAGTTACTCCGACACCTACGAGCAGTACTTC. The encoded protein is CASSYSDTYEQYF.

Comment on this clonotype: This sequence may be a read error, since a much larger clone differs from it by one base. The CDR3 here is CASNRDIGQPQHF. The CDR3 nucleotides are TGTGCCTCAAACCGGGACATAGGTCAGCCCCAGCATTTT. The chain is built from TRBV2 and TRBJ1-5; possibly TRBD1 for D (6 bases). Trimming shortened V by 11 bases and J by 6 bases, and 17 bases separated the two germline ends. Germline-derived CDR1 and CDR2 are SNHLY and FYNNEI. CDR3 length equals 13 residues.

CDR3 nucleotides: TGTGCCACCAGGGTAGGGGGAAACAATGAGCAGTTCTTC. This encodes CATRVGGNNEQFF. J is TRBJ2-1 and V is TRBV2, with a tentative D call TRBD1 (6 bases). With 10 bases removed from V and 5 bases from J, the gap between germline ends came to 15 bases. The CDR3 totals 13 residues. Germline lookup yields CDR1 SNHLY and CDR2 FYNNEI.

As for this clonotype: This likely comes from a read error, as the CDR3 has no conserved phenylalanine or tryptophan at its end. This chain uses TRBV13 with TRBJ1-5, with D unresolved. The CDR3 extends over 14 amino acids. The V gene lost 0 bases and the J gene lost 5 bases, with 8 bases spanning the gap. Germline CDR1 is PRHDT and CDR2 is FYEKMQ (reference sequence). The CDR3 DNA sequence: TGTGCCAGCAGCTTAGGGTCTGCTGATCAGCCCCAGCATCTT. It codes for CASSLGSADQPQHL.

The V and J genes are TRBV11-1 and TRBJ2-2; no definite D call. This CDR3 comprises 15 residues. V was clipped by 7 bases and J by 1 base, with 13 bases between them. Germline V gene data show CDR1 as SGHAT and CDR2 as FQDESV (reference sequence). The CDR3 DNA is TGTGCCAGCAAGGCTGGGCGCTTGAACACCGGGGAGCTGTTTTTT. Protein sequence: CASKAGRLNTGELFF. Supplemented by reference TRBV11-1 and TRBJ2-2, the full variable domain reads EAEVAQSPRYKITEKSQAVAFWCDPISGHATLYWYRQILGQGPELLVQFQDESVVDDSQLPKDRFSAERLKGVDSTLKIQPAELGDSAMYLCASKAGRLNTGELFFGEGSRLTVL.

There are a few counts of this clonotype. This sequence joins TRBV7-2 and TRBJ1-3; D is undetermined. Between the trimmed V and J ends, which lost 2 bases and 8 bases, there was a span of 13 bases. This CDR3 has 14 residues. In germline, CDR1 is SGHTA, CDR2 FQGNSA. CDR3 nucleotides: TGTGCCAGCAGCTTAATGGGTGGCGGGGACACCATATATTTT. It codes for CASSLMGGGDTIYF. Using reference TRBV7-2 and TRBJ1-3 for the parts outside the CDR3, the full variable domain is GAGVSQSPSNKVTEKGKDVELRCDPISGHTALYWYRQSLGQGLEFLIYFQGNSAPDKSGLPSDRFSAERTGGSVSTLTIQRTQQEDSAVYLCASSLMGGGDTIYFGEGSWLTVV.

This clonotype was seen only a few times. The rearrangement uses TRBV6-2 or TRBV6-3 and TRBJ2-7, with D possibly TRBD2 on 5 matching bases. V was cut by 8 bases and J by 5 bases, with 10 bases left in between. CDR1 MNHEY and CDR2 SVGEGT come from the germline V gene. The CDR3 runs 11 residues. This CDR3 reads CASERENEQYF. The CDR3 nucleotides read TGTGCCAGCGAGAGGGAAAACGAGCAGTACTTC.

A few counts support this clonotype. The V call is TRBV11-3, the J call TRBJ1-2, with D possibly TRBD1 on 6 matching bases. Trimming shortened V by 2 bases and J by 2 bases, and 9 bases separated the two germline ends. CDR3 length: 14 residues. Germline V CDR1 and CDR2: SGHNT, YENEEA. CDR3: CASSLYQGNYGYTF. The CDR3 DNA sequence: TGTGCCAGCAGCTTATACCAGGGGAACTATGGCTACACCTTC.

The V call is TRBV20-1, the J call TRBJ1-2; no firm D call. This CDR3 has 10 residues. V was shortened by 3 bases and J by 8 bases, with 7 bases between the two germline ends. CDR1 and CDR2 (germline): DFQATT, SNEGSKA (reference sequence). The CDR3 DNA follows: TGCAGTGCTAGCCCGAACGGCTACACCTTC. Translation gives CSASPNGYTF.

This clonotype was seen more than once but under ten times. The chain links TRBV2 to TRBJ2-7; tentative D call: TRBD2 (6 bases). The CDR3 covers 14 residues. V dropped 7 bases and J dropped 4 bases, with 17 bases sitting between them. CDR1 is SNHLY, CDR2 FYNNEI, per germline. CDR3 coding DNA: TGTGCCAGCACCCGGGAGCGTTACATATACGAGCAGTACTTC. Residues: CASTRERYIYEQYF. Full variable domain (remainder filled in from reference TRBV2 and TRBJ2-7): EPEVTQTPSHQVTQMGQEVILRCVPISNHLYFYWYRQILGQKVEFLVSFYNNEISEKSEIFDDQFSVERPDGSNFTLKIRSTKLEDSAMYFCASTRERYIYEQYFGPGTRLTVT.